This entry features one TCR beta chain sequence. Its antigen remains unknown. Sequencing was performed with immunoSEQ multiplex PCR; in TCRdb, only in-frame clones are kept and a portion is missing. The table has around 60,000 clones, roughly 90% seen once. The entry originates in a study of T cell responses to AZD1222 COVID-19 vaccine. Overall study: Second-dose recipients at about 4 or about 12 weeks were treated as one pooled group. Study outcomes and limitations: Donors were largely white British and mainly female; clonal diversity was possibly underestimated.

CDR3 length equals 12 residues. Germline CDR1 and CDR2: LGHDT and YNNKEL (reference sequence). Between the trimmed V and J ends, which lost 5 bases and 5 bases, there was a span of 9 bases. This receptor was identified in an adult in good health. The chain links TRBV3-1 (or the pseudogene TRBV3-2) to TRBJ1-2, with a possible D match to TRBD1 (5 bases). The specimen was peripheral blood, collected on day 0 of AZD1222 vaccination. The DNA of the CDR3 is TGTGCCAGCAGCTGGGACGGTTATGGCTACACCTTC. Its translation is CASSWDGYGYTF.